The clone carrying this TCR beta chain was picked up many times. Its antigen is currently unknown. Using unique molecular identifiers, the investigators prepared the TCRbeta library. A single record per CDR3 protein comes from TCRdb applying MiXCR to the PCR reads. The sample yields fewer than 1 million distinct CDR3 sequences, roughly 15% seen once. This record belongs to a study of T-cell reconstitution after alpha-beta-depleted transplantation in children. V lost 5 bases to trimming and J lost 4 bases; unmatched junction nucleotides: 8. CDR3 length: 16 amino acids. Germline V gene lookup returns CDR1 SGHRS and CDR2 YFSETQ. Study observations and caveats: When one year had passed after transplant, most T-cell counts and diversity came from newly produced T cells. Several hundred expanded graft clones reportedly were the source of alpha-beta T cells about two months after transplant. Some patients owed their high day-60 TCRbeta diversity to surviving recipient T cells and thymic progenitors.

The V call is TRBV5-1, the J call TRBJ2-1; 11 nucleotides agree with TRBD2. Specimen: PBMCs, mostly from graft donor cells, collected 360 days after TCRalphabeta/CD19-depleted stem cell transplant. The clonotype was recovered from a male patient younger than 18 who had a stem cell transplant for acute lymphoblastic leukemia, so the T cells may come from the graft donor. This CDR3 is CASSRPGLAVYNEQFF. CDR3 nucleotide sequence: TGCGCCAGCAGTCGGCCGGGACTAGCGGTTTACAATGAGCAGTTCTTC.